This T cell receptor beta chain was recovered during a study of neoadjuvant anti-PD-1 for oral cavity cancer. The overall study: Most patients had three to four biweekly doses of 3 mg/kg nivolumab before resection.

Time point reported: after neoadjuvant nivolumab, at surgical resection. PBMCs were not maintained or expanded in culture before analysis. Trimming pared 7 bases from V and 3 bases from J, leaving 19 bases between. The germline V gene encodes CDR1 SGHNT and CDR2 YYREEE (reference sequence). The CDR3 length is 15 residues. Sequencing used immunoSEQ multiplex PCR; TCRdb keeps in-frame clones, though not all of them. The sample records 10,000 to 15,000 clones, around 70% being singletons. Notes on this clone: Its antigen is unknown.

Study results and caveats: After neoadjuvant nivolumab, PBMC T cell clonality was significantly higher in non-responders than responders.

The sequence derives from a person aged 40-85 years with oral cavity squamous cell carcinoma. The sample in question was PBMCs, obtained after nivolumab (anti-PD-1) treatment. The rearrangement links TRBV5-4 to TRBJ2-5, with D unresolved. CDR3 DNA sequence: TGTGCCAGCTCGTCAAAGATCGTGCTAGAAGAGACCCAGTACTTC. This translates into CASSSKIVLEETQYF. Full variable domain (remainder filled in from reference TRBV5-4 and TRBJ2-5): ETGVTQSPTHLIKTRGQQVTLRCSSQSGHNTVSWYQQALGQGPQFIFQYYREEENGRGNFPPRFSGLQFPNYSSELNVNALELDDSALYLCASSSKIVLEETQYFGPGTRLLVL.